The sequence of this T cell receptor (beta chain) was determined in a study of cytomegalovirus exposure and HLA in healthy donors. General study points: It was in a later analysis that TCR association rates were seen to vary by HLA locus, highest for DRB1 and lowest for HLA-C. The authors later found most CMV-associated TCR beta chains appeared HLA-restricted. Overall, around 160 TCR beta chains were annotated as cytomegalovirus-associated.

The germline V gene encodes CDR1 LNHDA and CDR2 SQIVND (reference sequence). The CDR3 extends over 14 amino acids. V dropped 6 bases and J dropped 3 bases, with 11 bases sitting between them. As for this clone: Its antigen is still unknown.

PCR used 60 Vbeta primers and 13 Jbeta primers. The protocol was immunoSEQ multiplex PCR, while the TCRdb copy is restricted to in-frame clones and leaves out a portion. The data show fewer than 120,000 clones, around 84% seen once. The sequenced sample was PBMCs. The TCR comes from a woman aged 25 to 39 in good health and CMV-seronegative. The chain is built from TRBV19 and TRBJ2-2; D is unresolved. The DNA for the CDR3 is TGTGCCAGTAGCCCCGCCCGCGACACCGGGGAGCTGTTTTTT. Translation: CASSPARDTGELFF.